The clone carrying this T cell receptor (beta chain) was found many times. The data were taken from a study of neurological immune-mediated disorders. With 2 bases clipped from V and 0 bases from J, the junction kept 2 bases outside the gene matches. The CDR3 is made up of 15 amino acids. TCRdb redid the calling of the 5' RACE reads with MiXCR, one entry per CDR3 protein. The sample lists more than 75,000 distinct CDR3 sequences, less than 5.5% occurring once. The chain links TRBV12-3 or TRBV12-4 to TRBJ1-1, with 8 bases lining up with TRBD1. The source material was PBMCs. This TCR derives from a woman aged 25-40 years with multiple sclerosis. In DNA, the CDR3 is TGTGCCAGCAGTTTACAGACAGGGGTGAACACTGAAGCTTTCTTT. This encodes CASSLQTGVNTEAFF.